Presented here are 15 T cell receptor beta chains from one specimen sequenced in a study of blood T cell repertoires in COVID-19. The table came from immunoSEQ multiplex PCR; TCRdb's copy has only in-frame clones and leaves some out. The table lists approximately 240,000 clones, about 89% of them singletons, with approximately 2% in the top ten. The sequenced sample consisted of PBMCs or T cells enriched from blood (not recorded which). These receptors originate from a woman aged 18-29 years who had recovered from COVID-19.

The chain combines TRBV2 with TRBJ2-1; 7 bases match TRBD1. The germline V gene has CDR1 SNHLY and CDR2 FYNNEI. Trimming took 7 bases from V and 12 from J; bases not matched to a gene: 12. The CDR3 runs 13 residues. The CDR3 bases are TGTGCCAGCACCCAAGGGACAGATGGTGTGCAGTTCTTC. Protein product: CASTQGTDGVQFF.

This clone was found once. The chain couples TRBV11-2 to TRBJ2-1, with TRBD2 matching 11 bases. The CDR3 has 19 residues. Germline values: CDR1 SGHAT, CDR2 FQNNGV. The J segment lost 0 bases and the V segment lost 1 base, leaving 8 bases of the junction unmatched. In DNA, the CDR3 is TGTGCCAGCAGCTTAGCCGGGACTAGCGGCATCGGCTCCTACAATGAGCAGTTCTTC. Protein sequence: CASSLAGTSGIGSYNEQFF.

The gene calls are TRBV10-3 and TRBJ1-2; 7 nucleotides line up with TRBD1. This CDR3 contains 17 residues. J lost 5 bases, V lost 0 bases, and 12 bases had no gene match. The germline V gene has CDR1 ENHRY and CDR2 SYGVKD. CDR3: CAISESEGATEKYGYTF. The CDR3 bases are TGTGCCATCAGTGAGTCCGAGGGGGCGACTGAAAAGTATGGCTACACCTTC.

The chain is built from TRBV11-2 and TRBJ2-1; no reliable D call. CDR3 length: 17 amino acids. Germline assignment: CDR1 SGHAT and CDR2 FQNNGV. Trimming took off 1 base at V and 0 bases at J, with 13 bases between the two ends. DNA for the CDR3: TGTGCCAGCAGCTTAGGGAGCACCCTGAGCTCCTACAATGAGCAGTTCTTC. This translates into CASSLGSTLSSYNEQFF.

The chain recombines TRBV29-1 with TRBJ2-1; perhaps TRBD2 as D (5 bases). Germline CDR1 SQVTM, CDR2 ANQGSEA. V lost 8 bases and J lost 4, with 12 bases in between. This CDR3 is built from 12 residues. CDR3 region: CSLLERYNEQFF. As DNA, the CDR3 is TGCAGCCTATTGGAGCGGTACAATGAGCAGTTCTTC.

This clone was detected once. The chain joins TRBV27 to TRBJ2-7; D is uncertain. The CDR3 spans 12 residues. V shed 7 bases and J shed 4 bases, with 11 bases lying between them. Germline CDR1 and CDR2: MNHEY and SMNVEV (reference sequence). Written as DNA, the CDR3 is TGTGCCAGCAAGAACGGAGAATACGAGCAGTACTTC. Translated, it gives CASKNGEYEQYF.

V and J are TRBV18 and TRBJ2-3; D is uncertain. Germline-derived CDR1 and CDR2 are KGHSH and LQKENI. The CDR3 consists of 15 residues. The V gene lost 2 bases and the J gene lost 0 bases, with 9 bases spanning the gap. CDR3 sequence (DNA): TGTGCCAGCTCACCAATCCAGGCTAGCACAGATACGCAGTATTTT. It translates to CASSPIQASTDTQYF.

This clone was counted once. The chain joins TRBV16 to TRBJ2-1, with a weak D call TRBD2 (6 bases). Per the germline V gene, CDR1 is KGHSY and CDR2 is FQNENV. Trimming shortened V by 0 bases and J by 8 bases, and 11 bases separated the two germline ends. The CDR3 is 14 amino acids. The CDR3 nucleotides read TGTGCCAGCAGCCAATCGTCCAGGAGGGATGAGCAGTTCTTC. It is translated as CASSQSSRRDEQFF. The full variable domain, rest sourced from reference TRBV16 and TRBJ2-1, is GEEVAQTPKHLVRGEGQKAKLYCAPIKGHSYVFWYQQVLKNEFKFLISFQNENVFDETGMPKERFSAKCLPNSPCSLEIQATKLEDSAVYFCASSQSSRRDEQFFGPGTRLTVL.

This clone was seen only once. The chain has TRBV19 and TRBJ2-7; the D gene is possibly TRBD2 (5 bases). Per the germline V gene, CDR1 is LNHDA and CDR2 is SQIVND (reference sequence). This CDR3 is built from 13 residues. The germline V and J ends were trimmed by 6 bases and 2 bases, with 11 bases remaining between them. Here the CDR3 reads CASRPRGTYEQYF. Here the CDR3 DNA reads TGTGCCAGTAGGCCTCGGGGAACCTACGAGCAGTACTTC.

This clone came up once. This rearrangement joins TRBV4-2 to TRBJ1-1, with D perhaps matching TRBD1 (6 bases). The CDR3 runs to 12 residues. With 3 bases removed from V and 11 bases from J, the gap between germline ends came to 13 bases. Germline V gene lookup returns CDR1 LGHNA and CDR2 YNFKEQ. The CDR3 region is CASSQAGQRAFF. In DNA, the CDR3 is TGTGCCAGCAGCCAGGCTGGACAGCGGGCTTTCTTT.

This chain joins TRBV19 and TRBJ1-4; the D gene is possibly TRBD1 (5 bases). V shed 5 bases and J shed 8 bases, with 18 bases lying between them. The CDR3 is 15 amino acids. In germline, CDR1 is LNHDA, CDR2 SQIVND (reference sequence). CDR3 nucleotide sequence: TGTGCCAGTAGTCCCCCGGTAACTGCAGGGGAAAAACTGTTTTTT. Amino acid sequence: CASSPPVTAGEKLFF.

The V gene is TRBV19, the J gene TRBJ1-5; a possible D gene is TRBD1 (6 bases). Germline loops: CDR1 LNHDA, CDR2 SQIVND (reference sequence). Trimming stripped 4 bases from V and 1 base from J, with 14 bases between. This CDR3 spans 16 amino acids. The CDR3 region is CASSTGGARSNQPQHF. CDR3 bases: TGTGCCAGTAGTACGGGGGGGGCAAGGAGCAATCAGCCCCAGCATTTT. The full variable domain, completed using reference TRBV19 and TRBJ1-5, is DGGITQSPKYLFRKEGQNVTLSCEQNLNHDAMYWYRQDPGQGLRLIYYSQIVNDFQKGDIAEGYSVSREKKESFPLTVTSAQKNPTAFYLCASSTGGARSNQPQHFGDGTRLSIL.

The V call is TRBV5-4, the J call TRBJ1-1; D remains unclear. This CDR3 contains 14 residues. V lost 1 base and J lost 0, with 7 bases in between. Germline V lookup: CDR1 SGHNT, CDR2 YYREEE (reference sequence). The CDR3 is CASSLYAVNTEAFF. CDR3 in DNA: TGTGCCAGCAGCTTGTACGCGGTGAACACTGAAGCTTTCTTT.

This chain joins TRBV27 and TRBJ2-7; 9 bases match TRBD1. V gave up 6 bases and J gave up 6 bases; unmatched junction bases: 6. The CDR3 is 13 amino acids. Germline CDR1 reads MNHEY; CDR2 reads SMNVEV (reference sequence). CDR3 protein: CASSLGTGREQYF. The CDR3 region has the DNA TGTGCCAGCAGCTTGGGGACAGGGCGCGAGCAGTACTTC.

CDR3 loop: CASSPVTAGMEQFF. The CDR3, as DNA: TGCGCCAGCAGCCCCGTGACGGCGGGAATGGAGCAGTTCTTC. The chain carries TRBV5-1 and TRBJ2-1, with D tentatively TRBD2 (6 bases). The CDR3 covers 14 residues. Germline V gene data show CDR1 as SGHRS and CDR2 as YFSETQ. V lost 4 bases to trimming and J lost 10 bases, with 18 bases between them.